This TCR beta chain comes out of a study of T-cell reconstitution after alpha-beta-depleted transplantation in children. This clonotype was recorded at least ten times. The CDR3 has 16 residues. Trimming at V came to 1 base and at J to 4 bases, leaving 4 bases not matched to a gene. CDR1 and CDR2 (germline): SEHNR, FQNEAQ (reference sequence). TCRbeta library preparation incorporated unique molecular identifiers. Each CDR3 protein is one row after TCRdb ran MiXCR on the PCR reads. This sample has hundreds of thousands of distinct CDR3 sequences, with roughly 13% found just once. The rearrangement joins TRBV7-9 to TRBJ2-2; 9 bases line up with TRBD2. The clonotype comes from a male patient between 10 and 17 years old who had a stem cell transplant for acute myeloid leukemia, so the T cells may come from the graft donor. The source material was PBMCs, mostly from graft donor cells, sampled 360 days after TCRalphabeta/CD19-depleted stem cell transplant. The CDR3 reads CASSLVMTSGTGELFF. Written as DNA, the CDR3 is TGTGCCAGCAGCTTAGTCATGACTAGCGGCACCGGGGAGCTGTTTTTT.